The present TCR beta chain was sequenced within a study of control samples from healthy donors and cancer patients. Sequenced by immunoSEQ multiplex PCR; TCRdb stores in-frame clones only, minus some. The sample lists approximately 82,000 clones, about 94% seen once, with less than 6% in the top ten. This clone was detected only once. Trimming took off 2 bases at V and 7 bases at J, with 14 bases between the two ends. Germline V gene sequence: CDR1 MDHEN, CDR2 SYDVKM. This CDR3 region has 15 residues. V is TRBV28 and J is TRBJ1-4, with D unclear. This receptor was identified in a woman in her late teens or twenties in good health. Input material: blood. This chain's CDR3 is CASSLSAFTGEKLFF. The CDR3 DNA reads as TGTGCCAGCAGTTTAAGTGCCTTTACGGGTGAAAAACTGTTTTTT.